One sample yielded the 5 T cell receptor beta chains listed below, sequenced in a study of early T cells in non-severe SARS-CoV-2 infection. MiXCR was run by TCRdb on the 5' RACE reads, yielding one entry per CDR3 protein. Among around 63,000 distinct CDR3 sequences listed, 4.5% to 7.5% were seen once. The sample in question was whole blood, obtained at baseline. The receptors shown here come from an adult who was a healthcare worker with PCR-confirmed SARS-CoV-2 infection or an uninfected control (not recorded which).

This clonotype was seen a few times. This rearrangement joins TRBV30 to TRBJ2-1, with TRBD2 as a possible D gene (5 bases). The germline gives CDR1 GTSNPN, CDR2 SVGIG (reference sequence). CDR3 size: 15 residues. V lost 3 bases and J 0 bases, leaving 12 bases between the germline ends. The CDR3 reads CAWRRASSSYNEQFF. The CDR3 DNA follows: TGTGCCTGGAGAAGGGCTAGCTCCTCCTACAATGAGCAGTTCTTC.

This clonotype has at least ten counts. V and J are TRBV28 and TRBJ2-3, with 8 positions matching TRBD2. Germline CDR1 is MDHEN and CDR2 is SYDVKM. V was pared by 3 bases and J by 3 bases, with 5 bases of the junction left unmatched. CDR3 length: 15 amino acids. As DNA, the CDR3 is TGTGCCAGCAGTTTTAGCGGGGTGGAGACAGATACGCAGTATTTT. This codes for CASSFSGVETDTQYF.

This clonotype was seen repeatedly, ten times or more. V gene TRBV2 combines with J gene TRBJ1-3, with D uncertain. CDR3 size: 16 residues. Germline loops: CDR1 SNHLY, CDR2 FYNNEI. Trimming stripped 5 bases from V and 0 bases from J, with 14 bases between. This CDR3 is CASSREKHSSGNTIYF. Here the CDR3 DNA reads TGTGCCAGCAGTCGGGAAAAACACTCCTCTGGAAACACCATATATTTT. The variable domain in full, with the rest retrieved from reference TRBV2 and TRBJ1-3, is EPEVTQTPSHQVTQMGQEVILRCVPISNHLYFYWYRQILGQKVEFLVSFYNNEISEKSEIFDDQFSVERPDGSNFTLKIRSTKLEDSAMYFCASSREKHSSGNTIYFGEGSWLTVV.

The V gene is TRBV3-1, the J gene TRBJ2-2; the D gene could be TRBD1 or TRBD2 (5 bases each). From germline, CDR1 is LGHDT and CDR2 YNNKEL (reference sequence). The CDR3 contains 16 residues. V lost 5 bases and J lost 0, with 13 bases in between. CDR3 sequence reads: CASSDHGTSNTGELFF. The CDR3 DNA reads as TGTGCCAGCAGCGACCACGGGACCTCGAACACCGGGGAGCTGTTTTTT. Complete variable domain (other parts from reference TRBV3-1 and TRBJ2-2): DTAVSQTPKYLVTQMGNDKSIKCEQNLGHDTMYWYKQDSKKFLKIMFSYNNKELIINETVPNRFSPKSPDKAHLNLHINSLELGDSAVYFCASSDHGTSNTGELFFGEGSRLTVL.

This clonotype was counted ten times or more. V gene TRBV29-1 combines with J gene TRBJ2-6; 7 nucleotides match TRBD1. Germline CDR1 SQVTM, CDR2 ANQGSEA. Unmatched junction bases numbered 1, after V lost 6 bases and J lost 2 bases. There are 13 residues in the CDR3. CDR3 residues: CSVGTAGANVLTF. In DNA form, the CDR3 reads TGCAGCGTCGGGACAGCTGGGGCCAACGTCCTGACTTTC.